This T cell receptor (beta chain) is drawn from a study of beta chain features in type 1 diabetes. Study-wide findings and caveats: Over-representation of high TCR-expressing cells was a possible consequence of cDNA sequencing. In type 1 diabetes patients, VDJ junctions had fewer insertions; deletions at these junctions were more frequent.

Only a few counts were recorded for this clone. Its antigen is as yet unknown. Expressed TCRB transcripts were sequenced, since all the RNA that had been isolated was reverse transcribed. For naive, central memory and regulatory T cell samples, reads averaged approximately 3.9 million. The method was immunoSEQ multiplex PCR; TCRdb's version includes in-frame clones alone and lacks a portion of them. The sample contains about 290,000 clones, under 8.5% of which appear only once. CDR3 length: 14 amino acids. Trimming took 6 bases from V and 7 from J; bases not matched to a gene: 6. In germline, CDR1 is SNHLY, CDR2 FYNNEI.

Sequenced sample: central memory CD4+ T cells from blood. V is TRBV2 and J is TRBJ1-4, with 9 positions matching TRBD1. The sequence was obtained from a woman aged 18-29 years in good health. In DNA, the CDR3 is TGTGCCAGCAGCCGGGACAGGGTGGGTGAAAAACTGTTTTTT. As protein: CASSRDRVGEKLFF.